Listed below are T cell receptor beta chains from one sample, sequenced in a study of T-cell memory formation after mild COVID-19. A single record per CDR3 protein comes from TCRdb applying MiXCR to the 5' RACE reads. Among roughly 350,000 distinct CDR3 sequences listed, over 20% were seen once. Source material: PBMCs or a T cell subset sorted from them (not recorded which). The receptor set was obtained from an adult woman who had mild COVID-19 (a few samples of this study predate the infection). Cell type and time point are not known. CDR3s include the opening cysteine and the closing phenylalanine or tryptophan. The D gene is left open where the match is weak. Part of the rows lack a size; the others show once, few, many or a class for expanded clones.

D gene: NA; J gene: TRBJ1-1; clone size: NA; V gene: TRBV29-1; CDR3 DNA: TGCAGCGTTGAGCGGGGGAGGACTGAAGCTTTCTTT; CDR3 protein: CSVERGRTEAFF
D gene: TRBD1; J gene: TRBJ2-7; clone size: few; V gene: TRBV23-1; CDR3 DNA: TGCGCCAGCAGTCTGACAGGGTGGAACTCCTACGAGCAGTACTTC; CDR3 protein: CASSLTGWNSYEQYF
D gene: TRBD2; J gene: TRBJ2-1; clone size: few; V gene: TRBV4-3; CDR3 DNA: TGCGCCAGCAGCCCGACCTCCGGTAGCGGGACTAACAATGAGCAGTTCTTC; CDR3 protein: CASSPTSGSGTNNEQFF
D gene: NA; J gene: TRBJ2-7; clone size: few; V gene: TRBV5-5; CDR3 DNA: TGTGCCAGCAGCTTGTATAACGGGGGCCTCTACGAGCAGTACTTC; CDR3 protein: CASSLYNGGLYEQYF
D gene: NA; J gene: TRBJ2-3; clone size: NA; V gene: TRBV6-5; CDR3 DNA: TGTGCCAGCAGCCCGGTTCGCGGGTACACAGATACGCAGTATTTT; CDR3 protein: CASSPVRGYTDTQYF
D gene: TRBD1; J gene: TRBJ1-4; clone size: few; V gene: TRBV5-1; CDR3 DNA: TGCGCCAGCAGCTTGTTTAGTCCGCAGGCAGGGGACAGAAAACTGTTTTTT; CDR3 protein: CASSLFSPQAGDRKLFF
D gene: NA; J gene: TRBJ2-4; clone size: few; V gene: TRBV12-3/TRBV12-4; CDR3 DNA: TGTGCCAGCAGTTTTAACCCACCTCCAGTGGACATTCAGTACTTC; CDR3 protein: CASSFNPPPVDIQYF
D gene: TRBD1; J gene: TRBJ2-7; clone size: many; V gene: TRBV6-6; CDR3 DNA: TGTGCCAGCAGTTACTCGGAACTACTTTCCGGGACAGGGATTGGCGAGCAGTACTTC; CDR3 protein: CASSYSELLSGTGIGEQYF
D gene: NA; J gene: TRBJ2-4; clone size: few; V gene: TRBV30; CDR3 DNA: TGTGCCTGGAGTAATGAGGGGAGCCCTCTAGCCAAAAACATTCAGTACTTC; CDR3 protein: CAWSNEGSPLAKNIQYF
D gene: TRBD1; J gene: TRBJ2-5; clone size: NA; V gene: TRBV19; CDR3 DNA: TGTGCCAGTAGCATTACAGGGGATGAGACCAAGTACTTC; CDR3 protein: CASSITGDETKYF
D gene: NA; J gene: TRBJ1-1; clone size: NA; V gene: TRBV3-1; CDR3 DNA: TGTGCCAGCAGCCCCACGGGGCCCCGGGCTCATGAAGCTTTCTTT; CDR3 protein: CASSPTGPRAHEAFF
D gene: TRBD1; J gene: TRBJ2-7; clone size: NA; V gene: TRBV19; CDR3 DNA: TGTGCCAGTAGGCCCCCGGGACAGGGGAAATCCTACGAGCAGTACTTC; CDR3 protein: CASRPPGQGKSYEQYF
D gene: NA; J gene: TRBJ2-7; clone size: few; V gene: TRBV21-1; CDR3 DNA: TGTGCCAGCAGCTCAGGGTCCGAGCAGTACTTC; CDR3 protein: CASSSGSEQYF
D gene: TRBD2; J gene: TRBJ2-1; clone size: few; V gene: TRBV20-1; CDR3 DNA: TGCAGTGCTAGAGAGGGACTAGCGGGAGTGGGCTACAATGAGCAGTTCTTC; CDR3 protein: CSAREGLAGVGYNEQFF
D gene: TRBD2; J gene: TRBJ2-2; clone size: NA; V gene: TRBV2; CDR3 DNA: TGTGCCAGCAGTCGAGACCTAGCGGCCGGGGAGCTGTTTTTT; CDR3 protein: CASSRDLAAGELFF
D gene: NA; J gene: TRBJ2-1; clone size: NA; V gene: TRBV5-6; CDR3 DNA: TGTGCCAGCAGCTTTCAAGTAGGGGCCGTCTCCGCTGAGCAGTTCTTC; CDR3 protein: CASSFQVGAVSAEQFF
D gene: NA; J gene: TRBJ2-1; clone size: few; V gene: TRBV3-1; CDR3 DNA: TGTGCCAGCAGCCAAAGGAACAATGAGCAGTTCTTC; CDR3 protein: CASSQRNNEQFF
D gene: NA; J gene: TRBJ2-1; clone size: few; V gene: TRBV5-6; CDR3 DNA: TGTGCCAGCAGCTTGGGTTGGCGGGGTGAGCAGTTCTTC; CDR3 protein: CASSLGWRGEQFF
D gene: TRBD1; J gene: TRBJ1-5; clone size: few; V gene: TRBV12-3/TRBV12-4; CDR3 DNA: TGTGCCAGCACCGATCCACAGGGGAAGGGGCCCCAGCATTTT; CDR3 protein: CASTDPQGKGPQHF
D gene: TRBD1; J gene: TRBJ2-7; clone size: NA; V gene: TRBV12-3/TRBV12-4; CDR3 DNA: TGTGCCAGCAGTTTAGTTCGACAGGGTGACGAGCAGTACTTC; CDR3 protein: CASSLVRQGDEQYF
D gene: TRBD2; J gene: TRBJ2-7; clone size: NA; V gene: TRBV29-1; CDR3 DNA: TGCAGCGTTGGCCCGGGACTAGCGGGACTTTACGAGCAGTACTTC; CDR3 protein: CSVGPGLAGLYEQYF
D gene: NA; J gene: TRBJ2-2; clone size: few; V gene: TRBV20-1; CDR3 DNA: TGCAGTGCTAGAGACGGGGGTACGAACACCGGGGAGCTGTTTTTT; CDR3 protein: CSARDGGTNTGELFF
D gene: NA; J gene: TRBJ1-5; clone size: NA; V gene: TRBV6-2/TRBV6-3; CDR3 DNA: TGTGCCAGCAGACCCGAAGGGGGGTCCCCTCAGCCCCAGCATTTT; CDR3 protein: CASRPEGGSPQPQHF
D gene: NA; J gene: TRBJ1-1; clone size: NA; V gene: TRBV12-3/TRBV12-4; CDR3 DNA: TGTGCCAGCATTACTCCGGGACTTGAAGCTTTCTTT; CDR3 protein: CASITPGLEAFF
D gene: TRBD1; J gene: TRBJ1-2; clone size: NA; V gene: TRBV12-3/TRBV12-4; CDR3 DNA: TGTGCCAGCAGTTTTTACAGGGGATCTTTAGCTAACTATGGCTACACCTTC; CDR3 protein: CASSFYRGSLANYGYTF
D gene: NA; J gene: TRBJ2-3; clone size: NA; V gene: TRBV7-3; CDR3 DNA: TGTGCCAGCAGCTTAGAAGGCTTTAGCACAGATACGCAGTATTTT; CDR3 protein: CASSLEGFSTDTQYF
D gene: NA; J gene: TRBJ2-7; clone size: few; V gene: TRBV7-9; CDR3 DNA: TGTGCCAGCACCCCGCGGGATGAGGGGACCTACGAGCAGTACTTC; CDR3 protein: CASTPRDEGTYEQYF
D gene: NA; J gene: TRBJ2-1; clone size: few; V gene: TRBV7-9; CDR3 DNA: TGTGCCAGCAGCCGATCCGAAGGGGCCAATGAGCAGTTCTTC; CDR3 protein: CASSRSEGANEQFF
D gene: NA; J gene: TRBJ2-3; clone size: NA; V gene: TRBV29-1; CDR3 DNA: TGCAGCGTTGAAGATGGGTCAGATACGCAGTATTTT; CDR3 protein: CSVEDGSDTQYF
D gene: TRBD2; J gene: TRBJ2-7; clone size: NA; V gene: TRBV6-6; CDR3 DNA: TGTGCCAGCAGTGACACTAGCGGGGCCTACGAGCAGTACTTC; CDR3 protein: CASSDTSGAYEQYF
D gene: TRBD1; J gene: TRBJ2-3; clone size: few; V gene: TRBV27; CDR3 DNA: TGTGCCAGCAGTTTATCAGGGACAGGGGGTACGCAGTATTTT; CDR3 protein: CASSLSGTGGTQYF
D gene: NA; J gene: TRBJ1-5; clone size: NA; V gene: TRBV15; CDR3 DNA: TGTGCCTCGCGTCCGGGACACCCAGAGCAGCCCCAGCATTTT; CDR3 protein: CASRPGHPEQPQHF
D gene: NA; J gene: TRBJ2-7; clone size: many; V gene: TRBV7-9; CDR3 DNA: TGTGCCAGCAGCTTAGCATCAAATTCCTACGAGCAGTACTTC; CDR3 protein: CASSLASNSYEQYF
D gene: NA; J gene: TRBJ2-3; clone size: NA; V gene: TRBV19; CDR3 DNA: TGTGCCAGTAGTGGGGTAGCAACAGATACGCAGTATTTT; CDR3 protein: CASSGVATDTQYF
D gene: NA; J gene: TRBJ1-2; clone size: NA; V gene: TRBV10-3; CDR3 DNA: TGTGCCATCGCCCAGCGCGGTCGGGGCTACACCTTC; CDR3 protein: CAIAQRGRGYTF
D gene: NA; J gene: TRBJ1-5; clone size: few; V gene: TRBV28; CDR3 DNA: TGTGCCAGCAGTTCGGGGGTGAGTGGAAGCAATCAGCCCCAGCATTTT; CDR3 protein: CASSSGVSGSNQPQHF
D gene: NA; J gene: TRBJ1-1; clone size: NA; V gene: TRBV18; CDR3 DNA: TGTGCCAGCGCAGACTCGGCGTCGGGACAAGAAGCTTTCTTT; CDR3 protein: CASADSASGQEAFF
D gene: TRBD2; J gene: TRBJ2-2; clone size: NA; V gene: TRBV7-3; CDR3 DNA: TGTGCCAGCAGCCTACGGGGGGCGAACACCGGGGAGCTGTTTTTT; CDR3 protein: CASSLRGANTGELFF
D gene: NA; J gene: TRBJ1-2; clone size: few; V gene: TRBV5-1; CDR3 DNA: TGCGCCAGCAGCTTGTGGGCCACTAACTATGGCTACACCTTC; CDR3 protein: CASSLWATNYGYTF
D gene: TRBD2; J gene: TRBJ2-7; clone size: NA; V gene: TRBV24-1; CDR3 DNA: TGTGCCACCAGTGACGGCCTAGGCGGGAGGGGGACCTACGAGCAGTACTTC; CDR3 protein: CATSDGLGGRGTYEQYF
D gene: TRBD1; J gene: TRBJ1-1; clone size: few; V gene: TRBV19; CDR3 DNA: TGTGCCAGTAGTACCCCAACAGGGGCACCGAACACTGAAGCTTTCTTT; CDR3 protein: CASSTPTGAPNTEAFF
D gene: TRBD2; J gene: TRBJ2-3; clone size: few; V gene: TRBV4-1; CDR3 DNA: TGCGCCAGCAGCCAACGAGCGGGAGCTAGCACAGATACGCAGTATTTT; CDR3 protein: CASSQRAGASTDTQYF
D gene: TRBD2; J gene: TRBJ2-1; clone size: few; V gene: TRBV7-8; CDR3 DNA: TGTGCCAGCAGCCCTGGGACTAGTTTGCTTGAGCAGTTCTTC; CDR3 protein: CASSPGTSLLEQFF
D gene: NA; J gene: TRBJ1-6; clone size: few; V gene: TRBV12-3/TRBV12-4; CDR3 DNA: TGTGCCAGCAGCCTCGGCAGTAATAATTCACCCCTCCACTTT; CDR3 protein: CASSLGSNNSPLHF
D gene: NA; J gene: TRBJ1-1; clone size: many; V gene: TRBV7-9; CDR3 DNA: TGTGCCAGCACTTCAGGTACTGAAGCTTTCTTT; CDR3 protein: CASTSGTEAFF
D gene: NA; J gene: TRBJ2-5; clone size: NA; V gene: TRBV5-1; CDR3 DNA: TGCGCCAGCAGCTTGGCCCCAGTTACAACCCCAGAGACCCAGTACTTC; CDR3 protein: CASSLAPVTTPETQYF
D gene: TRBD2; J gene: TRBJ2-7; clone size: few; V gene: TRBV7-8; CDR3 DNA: TGTGCCAGCAGCTTAGCGGGACTAGCGGGGGGCCATTCCTACGAGCAGTACTTC; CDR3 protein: CASSLAGLAGGHSYEQYF
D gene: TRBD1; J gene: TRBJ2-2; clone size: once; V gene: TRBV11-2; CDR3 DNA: TGTGCCAGCAGCTTAGAGCGTCCGAGCTGGACAGGGGTCTTTGTAGGGCCCGGGGAGCTGTTTTTT; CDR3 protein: CASSLERPSWTGVFVGPGELFF
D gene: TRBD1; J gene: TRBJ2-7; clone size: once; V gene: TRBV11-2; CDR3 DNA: TGTGCCAGCAGCTCGGGACAGGGGGTGTTGATGGGTCTCGAGCAGTACTTC; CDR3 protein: CASSSGQGVLMGLEQYF
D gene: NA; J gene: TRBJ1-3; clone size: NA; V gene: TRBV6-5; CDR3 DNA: TGTGCCAGCAGCCTCGGACGCCACTCTGGAAACACCATATATTTT; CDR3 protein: CASSLGRHSGNTIYF
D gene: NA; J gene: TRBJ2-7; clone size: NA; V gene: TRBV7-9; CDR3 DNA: TGTGCCAGCAGCGATAGTGGTCTTGTCGGGAGAGGTTACGAGCAGTACTTC; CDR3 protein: CASSDSGLVGRGYEQYF
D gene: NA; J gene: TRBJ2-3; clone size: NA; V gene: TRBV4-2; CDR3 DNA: TGTGCCAGCAGCCAAGAATTTTGGGAAGGCACAGATACGCAGTATTTT; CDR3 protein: CASSQEFWEGTDTQYF
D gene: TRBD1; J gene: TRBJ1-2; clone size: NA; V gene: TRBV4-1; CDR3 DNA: TGCGCCAGCAGCCAAAGCGGTGCAGGGGGATATGGCTACACCTTC; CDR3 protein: CASSQSGAGGYGYTF
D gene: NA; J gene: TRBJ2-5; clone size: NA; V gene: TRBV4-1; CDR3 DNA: TGCGCCAGCAGCCTCCGCGAGGGTCGGGAGACCCAGTACTTC; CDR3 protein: CASSLREGRETQYF
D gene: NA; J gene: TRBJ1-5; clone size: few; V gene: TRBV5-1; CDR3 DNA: TGCGCCAGCAGCCGCTCCCCCAATCAGCCCCAGCATTTT; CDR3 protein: CASSRSPNQPQHF
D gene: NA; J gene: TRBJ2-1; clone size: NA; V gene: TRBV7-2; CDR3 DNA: TGTGCCAGCAGCTGGTGGTCCTACAATGAGCAGTTCTTC; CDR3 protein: CASSWWSYNEQFF
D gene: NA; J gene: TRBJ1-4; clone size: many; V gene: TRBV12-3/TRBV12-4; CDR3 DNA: TGTGCCAGCCGTCGGGACGTAGGGAATGAAAAACTGTTTTTT; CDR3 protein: CASRRDVGNEKLFF
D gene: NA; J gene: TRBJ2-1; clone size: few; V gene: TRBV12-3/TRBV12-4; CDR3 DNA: TGTGCCAGCAGTTTAATTATGCATGAGCAGTTCTTC; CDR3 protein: CASSLIMHEQFF
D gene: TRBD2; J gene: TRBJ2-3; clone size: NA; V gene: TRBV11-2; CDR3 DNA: TGTGCCAGCAGCTCCAGACTCGGGGGGGGCACAGATACGCAGTATTTT; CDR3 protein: CASSSRLGGGTDTQYF